There are a few counts of the clone carrying this TCR beta chain. The antigen is undetermined. Only in-frame clones appear in the TCRdb table, and some are missing; sequencing was by immunoSEQ multiplex PCR. The profile shows approximately 39,000 clones, 65% to 80% of them singletons. This sample is drawn from a study of OX40 agonist ivuxolimab in advanced cancers. In the study overall: As their treatment, patients were administered ivuxolimab, an agonistic anti-OX40 (CD134) antibody. Participants, 82.7% male, averaged roughly 60 years of age, ranging from about 20 to 80. Patients got intravenous ivuxolimab at 0.01 to 10 mg/kg every 2 weeks. Study-level points and caveats: More expanded clones were seen, on average, in CD8+ T cells than in CD4+.

Germline assignment: CDR1 SGHAT and CDR2 FQNNGV. Trimming removed 8 bases from V and 10 bases from J, with 21 bases in between. The CDR3 covers 15 residues. The V and J genes are TRBV11-2 and TRBJ1-6; no firm D call. The sample consisted of CD4+ or CD8+ T cells sorted from blood, taken in a trial of the OX40 agonist ivuxolimab. The receptor comes from an adult with an advanced solid tumor such as melanoma, head and neck, liver or kidney cancer. CDR3 coding DNA: TGTGCCAGCGAAGACACTAAATCTTACACCTCACCCCTCCACTTT. This translates into CASEDTKSYTSPLHF.